One and the same sample provided the 6 T cell receptor beta chains below, sequenced in a study of blood T cell repertoires in COVID-19. Profiling relied on immunoSEQ multiplex PCR, and the TCRdb table lists in-frame clones only, not all of them. The table records 150,000 or so clones, around nine tenths of them present only once. Sequencing used peripheral blood. These receptors were obtained from a human donor in a cohort sampled during active COVID-19.

This chain uses TRBV6-2 or TRBV6-3 with TRBJ1-5; TRBD1 is a possible D gene (6 bases). Germline V lookup: CDR1 MNHEY, CDR2 SVGEGT. V shed 6 bases and J shed 3 bases, with 12 bases lying between them. The CDR3 is made up of 14 amino acids. The CDR3 DNA is TGTGCCAGCAGCCGGGGACAAGTCAATCAGCCCCAGCATTTT. Translating gives CASSRGQVNQPQHF.

The chain carries TRBV6-6 and TRBJ1-2; 11 nucleotides match TRBD1. The CDR3 runs to 16 residues. Germline lookup yields CDR1 MNHNY and CDR2 SVGAGI (reference sequence). V lost 2 bases and J lost 6; bases outside the gene matches: 8. The chain's CDR3 is CASSYRGTGGLDGYTF. The CDR3 coding sequence is TGTGCCAGCAGTTACCGGGGGACAGGGGGTTTGGATGGCTACACCTTC.

This clone has only one observation. This sequence joins TRBV4-2 and TRBJ2-7, with D uncertain. CDR1 and CDR2 (germline): LGHNA, YNFKEQ. V gave up 1 base and J gave up 6 bases, with 10 bases separating them. CDR3 length: 13 amino acids. This CDR3 reads CASSQALLSEQYF. The DNA for the CDR3 is TGTGCCAGCAGCCAAGCCTTATTGTCCGAGCAGTACTTC.

V usage is TRBV10-1 and J usage is TRBJ2-7; 11 bases agree with TRBD2. J was trimmed by 0 bases and V by 5 bases; bases with no gene match: 6. The CDR3 sequence is 16 residues long. Germline V gives CDR1 WNHNN, CDR2 SYGVQD (reference sequence). CDR3 in DNA: TGCGCCAGCAGTCACGAAACTAGCGGGGGCTCCTACGAGCAGTACTTC. Its translation: CASSHETSGGSYEQYF.

V usage is TRBV9 and J usage is TRBJ1-2; 7 bases agree with TRBD1. The CDR3 contains 15 residues. Germline values: CDR1 SGDLS, CDR2 YYNGEE. Unmatched junction bases numbered 14, after V lost 4 bases and J lost 8 bases. The CDR3, as DNA: TGTGCCAGCAGCCCGGGGGACAGCCGGTTGGAGGGCTACACCTTC. Residues: CASSPGDSRLEGYTF.

This clone was seen a single time. This chain connects TRBV10-3 to TRBJ2-1; 10 positions match TRBD1. The trim removed 0 bases at V and 9 bases at J, leaving 11 bases unmatched. The CDR3 consists of 17 residues. Germline V gives CDR1 ENHRY, CDR2 SYGVKD. As DNA, the CDR3 is TGTGCCATCAGTGAGTCCATTTGGGACAGGGGCTCGGGTGAGCAGTTCTTC. This translates into CAISESIWDRGSGEQFF.